A single sample is the source of the 22 T cell receptor beta chains below, sequenced in a study of identical twins (dated by TCRdb to the mid-2010s). Library method: 5' RACE. TCRdb names Illumina HiSeq 2000 as the instrument used. The public reads were run again by TCRdb, first through fastp at Q25 and then through MiXCR, and only productive beta chains were kept. Rows matching on CDR3 protein sequence are summarized as one entry with the most common DNA and genes. Within this sample are about 810,000 distinct CDR3 sequences, with about 12% of them counted one time only. The ten largest clones capture about 1.5% of the sample. The same data also contributed to another study, on yellow fever vaccine responses in identical twins.

The specimen sequenced was PBMCs. The receptors stem from a woman aged 18-30 years in good health.

This clonotype was observed at least ten times. This chain uses TRBV12-3 or TRBV12-4 with TRBJ1-1, with D hard to call. This CDR3 region has 13 residues. Deletions cut 1 base from V and 7 bases from J, with 10 bases between. This CDR3 is CASSLGAYGEAFF. The CDR3 DNA reads TGTGCCAGCAGTTTAGGGGCTTACGGTGAAGCTTTCTTT.

CDR3 sequence: CASSLGRLAGTDTQYF. CDR3 nucleotides: TGTGCCAGCAGCTTAGGTCGGTTAGCGGGAACAGATACGCAGTATTTT. The rearrangement links TRBV7-9 to TRBJ2-3; 8 bases line up with TRBD2. CDR1 and CDR2 from the germline V gene are SEHNR and FQNEAQ (reference sequence). The CDR3 is 16 amino acids. Losses at the gene ends were 1 base for V and 3 bases for J; bases not matched to a gene: 6.

This clonotype appeared a few times. The rearrangement uses TRBV6-1 and TRBJ1-5; the D gene is possibly TRBD1 (5 bases). Germline V CDR1 and CDR2: MNHNS, SASEGT. V gave up 6 bases and J gave up 4 bases, with 13 bases separating them. The CDR3 has 14 amino acids. This CDR3 reads CASSPGPRNQPQHF. CDR3 sequence (DNA): TGTGCCAGCAGCCCGGGACCACGTAATCAGCCCCAGCATTTT.

This clonotype was seen more than once but under ten times. The chain is built from TRBV15 and TRBJ2-7; TRBD1 agrees at 7 bases. The length of the CDR3 is 15 residues. Germline V lookup: CDR1 LNHNV, CDR2 YYDKDF (reference sequence). Trimming at V came to 8 bases and at J to 4 bases, leaving 14 bases not matched to a gene. CDR3 amino acids: CATSKVTGRGYEQYF. In DNA, the CDR3 is TGTGCCACCTCAAAAGTTACCGGCAGGGGGTACGAGCAGTACTTC.

This clonotype was seen more than once but under ten times. CDR3 nucleotide sequence: TGCAGCGTTGAAGACGGGGACAGGCATGGCTACACCTTC. Protein product: CSVEDGDRHGYTF. V is TRBV29-1 and J is TRBJ1-2, with 8 bases matching TRBD1. The CDR3 sequence is 13 residues long. The germline V gene encodes CDR1 SQVTM and CDR2 ANQGSEA. Trimming cost V 0 bases and J 6 bases; bases outside gene matches: 3.

The chain has TRBV27 and TRBJ2-1; tentatively, D is TRBD2 (5 bases). Germline loops: CDR1 MNHEY, CDR2 SMNVEV (reference sequence). With 3 bases removed from V and 9 bases from J, the gap between germline ends came to 15 bases. This CDR3 contains 14 residues. Here the CDR3 DNA reads TGTGCCAGCAGTTTTAGGAGGAGCGGTCGTGAGCAGTTCTTC. Translation: CASSFRRSGREQFF.

The table lists this clonotype with many counts. V gene TRBV6-5 combines with J gene TRBJ2-4; 8 nucleotides line up with TRBD1. The CDR3 extends over 14 amino acids. Looked up from germline, CDR1 is MNHEY and CDR2 is SVGAGI. Germline trimming cut 4 bases from V and 8 bases from J; bases unmatched to any gene: 7. CDR3 sequence (DNA): TGTGCCAGCAGTTGGGACAGGTGGGGGGACATTCAGTACTTC. It is translated as CASSWDRWGDIQYF.

V and J are TRBV29-1 and TRBJ1-5; 7 nucleotides match TRBD1. In germline, CDR1 is SQVTM, CDR2 ANQGSEA. This CDR3 is built from 13 residues. After removal of 6 bases from V and 3 bases from J, the junction contained 5 bases not matched to a gene. CDR3 nucleotide sequence: TGCAGCGTCAGGCAGGGGGACAATCAGCCCCAGCATTTT. Amino acids: CSVRQGDNQPQHF.

CDR3 region: CASSLDGQPNTEAFF. CDR3 coding DNA: TGCGCCAGCAGCTTGGACGGACAGCCTAACACTGAAGCTTTCTTT. This chain joins TRBV5-1 and TRBJ1-1; tentatively, D is TRBD1 (6 bases). The germline V and J ends were trimmed by 0 bases and 2 bases, with 11 bases remaining between them. Per germline, CDR1 SGHRS and CDR2 YFSETQ. This CDR3 region has 15 residues. Full variable domain (rest looked up from reference TRBV5-1 and TRBJ1-1): KAGVTQTPRYLIKTRGQQVTLSCSPISGHRSVSWYQQTPGQGLQFLFEYFSETQRNKGNFPGRFSGRQFSNSRSEMNVSTLELGDSALYLCASSLDGQPNTEAFFGQGTRLTVV.

The gene calls are TRBV28 and TRBJ1-2; TRBD1 is a possible D gene (5 bases). Germline V gives CDR1 MDHEN, CDR2 SYDVKM. The V end lost 8 bases, the J end lost 8 bases, and 12 bases lay between the germline ends. CDR3 size: 11 residues. The CDR3, as DNA: TGTGCCAGCCTAACGGGACGGGGCTACACCTTC. Translation gives CASLTGRGYTF.

This clonotype was seen repeatedly, ten times or more. The chain is built from TRBV12-3 or TRBV12-4 and TRBJ2-3; D is ambiguous. V was cut by 1 base and J by 6 bases, with 5 bases left in between. The CDR3 is 12 residues long. CDR3 nucleotides: TGTGCCAGCAGTTTAGGAGTTGATACGCAGTATTTT. This sequence encodes CASSLGVDTQYF.

V and J are TRBV19 and TRBJ2-1; the match to TRBD1 covers 11 bases. The germline gives CDR1 LNHDA, CDR2 SQIVND (reference sequence). With V trimmed by 4 bases and J by 9 bases, 2 bases remained unmatched. CDR3 length: 13 residues. The CDR3 sequence: CASSRDRGFEQFF. The DNA of the CDR3 is TGTGCCAGTAGTAGGGACAGGGGGTTTGAGCAGTTCTTC.

This clonotype was found a few times. This rearrangement joins TRBV9 to TRBJ2-1, with 7 positions matching TRBD2. Trimming cost V 4 bases and J 4 bases; bases outside gene matches: 11. This CDR3 has 16 residues. Germline V gene sequence: CDR1 SGDLS, CDR2 YYNGEE. CDR3 DNA sequence: TGTGCCAGCAGCCGCGGGGAGCGGGGACTGTACAATGAGCAGTTCTTC. Translated, it gives CASSRGERGLYNEQFF.

There are many counts of this clonotype. The chain has TRBV20-1 and TRBJ2-5; possibly TRBD2 for D (5 bases). Germline V gives CDR1 DFQATT, CDR2 SNEGSKA (reference sequence). The CDR3 covers 11 residues. V dropped 7 bases and J dropped 5 bases, with 11 bases sitting between them. This CDR3 is CSGGSVETQYF. In nucleotides, the CDR3 is TGCAGTGGAGGGAGCGTGGAGACCCAGTACTTC.

This clonotype was found a few times. V usage is TRBV5-1 and J usage is TRBJ2-6; D is unresolved. The CDR3 loop spans 16 amino acids. Trimming cost V 4 bases and J 1 base, with 12 bases left between them. Looked up from germline, CDR1 is SGHRS and CDR2 is YFSETQ. CDR3 protein: CASSPLLLSGANVLTF. Here the CDR3 DNA reads TGCGCCAGCAGCCCCCTCCTATTATCTGGGGCCAACGTCCTGACTTTC.

This clonotype came up a few times. This chain connects TRBV12-3 or TRBV12-4 to TRBJ2-1; TRBD1 or TRBD2 may be the D gene (5 bases each). The CDR3 is 14 amino acids. V was cut by 3 bases and J by 7 bases, with 13 bases left in between. The CDR3 loop is CASSFHLGVNEQFF. CDR3 bases: TGTGCCAGCAGTTTTCACCTGGGGGTGAATGAGCAGTTCTTC.

This clonotype showed up just a few times. The genes are TRBV29-1 and TRBJ2-7; D is undetermined. V was trimmed by 5 bases and J by 5 bases, leaving 7 bases between them. Germline CDR1 and CDR2: SQVTM and ANQGSEA. The length of the CDR3 is 10 residues. Here the CDR3 reads CSVKGHEQYF. The CDR3 DNA sequence: TGCAGCGTTAAAGGACACGAGCAGTACTTC.

This clonotype occurred many times. The chain's CDR3 is CASSQVILQETQYF. CDR3 DNA sequence: TGCGCCAGCAGCCAAGTTATCCTTCAAGAGACCCAGTACTTC. The chain carries TRBV4-1 and TRBJ2-5; D not certain. The CDR3 is 14 amino acids. Germline CDR1 is MGHRA and CDR2 is YSYEKL. The V gene lost 1 base and the J gene lost 2 bases, with 8 bases spanning the gap.

The V call is TRBV13, the J call TRBJ2-1, with D possibly being TRBD2 (5 bases). Trimming cost V 2 bases and J 7 bases, with 21 bases left between them. Germline V gene sequence: CDR1 PRHDT, CDR2 FYEKMQ (reference sequence). This CDR3 has 17 amino acids. CDR3: CASSLPPQMRALNEQFF. The CDR3 nucleotides read TGTGCCAGCAGCTTACCCCCCCAGATGCGGGCACTGAATGAGCAGTTCTTC.

This clonotype was recorded a few times. J is TRBJ2-3 and V is TRBV9, with TRBD2 matching 10 bases. The ends lost 0 bases at V and 2 bases at J; junction bases unmatched: 3. The CDR3 extends over 16 amino acids. Germline CDR1 reads SGDLS; CDR2 reads YYNGEE. CDR3 in DNA: TGTGCCAGCAGCGTAGCTCTAGCGGGAGTCACAGATACGCAGTATTTT. It is translated as CASSVALAGVTDTQYF.

The chain employs TRBV12-3 or TRBV12-4 and TRBJ2-1; D is ambiguous. V shed 6 bases and J shed 13 bases, with 19 bases lying between them. The CDR3 is made up of 13 amino acids. In DNA form, the CDR3 reads TGTGCCAGCAGCCTTAGGTTACTTAGCCCCCAGTTCTTC. Translation: CASSLRLLSPQFF.

The rearrangement uses TRBV12-3 or TRBV12-4 and TRBJ2-7; 8 nucleotides align to TRBD1. The CDR3 has 15 amino acids. Trimming cost V 6 bases and J 0 bases; bases outside gene matches: 7. The CDR3 region is CASSYDRGPSYEQYF. CDR3 in DNA: TGTGCCAGCAGCTATGACAGGGGTCCCTCCTACGAGCAGTACTTC.